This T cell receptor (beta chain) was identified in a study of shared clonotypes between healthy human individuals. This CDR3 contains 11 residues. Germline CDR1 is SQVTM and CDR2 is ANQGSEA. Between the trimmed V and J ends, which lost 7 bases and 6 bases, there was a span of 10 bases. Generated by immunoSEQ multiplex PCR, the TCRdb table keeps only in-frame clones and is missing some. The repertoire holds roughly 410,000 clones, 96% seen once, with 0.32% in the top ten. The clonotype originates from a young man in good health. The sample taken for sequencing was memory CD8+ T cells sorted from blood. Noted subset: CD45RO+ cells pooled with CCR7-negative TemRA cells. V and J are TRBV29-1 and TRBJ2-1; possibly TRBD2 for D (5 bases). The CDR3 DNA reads TGCAGCGGGACTTTGGGCAATGAGCAGTTCTTC. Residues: CSGTLGNEQFF.